A selection of T cell receptor beta chains follows, all from one sample in a study of cytomegalovirus exposure and HLA in healthy donors. Profiling relied on immunoSEQ multiplex PCR, and the TCRdb table lists in-frame clones only, not all of them. The sample shows roughly 110,000 clones, around 84% of them seen only once. Sequencing input: PBMCs. The source is a man younger than 40 in good health and CMV-seropositive. Both conserved end residues are part of each CDR3. The order of the fields is clone size, J gene, V gene, D gene, CDR3 protein, CDR3 DNA. A D gene is named only where the DNA matches it firmly. Size tells how often a clone was seen (once, few, many) or the class of an expanded clone, and some rows leave it out.

clone_size: .; j_call: TRBJ1-4; v_call: TRBV11-3; d_call: TRBD1; cdr3_aa: CASSLAQGDEKLFF; cdr3_nt: TGTGCCAGCAGCTTAGCTCAGGGGGATGAAAAACTGTTTTTT
clone_size: once; j_call: TRBJ2-1; v_call: TRBV29-1; d_call: .; cdr3_aa: CSVGNGGAGNEQFF; cdr3_nt: TGCAGCGTGGGAAACGGAGGGGCCGGGAATGAGCAGTTCTTC
clone_size: .; j_call: TRBJ1-3; v_call: TRBV6-5; d_call: TRBD1; cdr3_aa: CASSYQGQTGNTIYF; cdr3_nt: TGTGCCAGCAGTTACCAGGGACAGACTGGAAACACCATATATTTT
clone_size: .; j_call: TRBJ1-2; v_call: TRBV4-1; d_call: .; cdr3_aa: CASSPTSRGYGYTF; cdr3_nt: TGCGCCAGCAGCCCAACTTCCCGGGGCTATGGCTACACCTTC
clone_size: .; j_call: TRBJ1-3; v_call: TRBV2; d_call: .; cdr3_aa: CASRPGTRYGNTIYF; cdr3_nt: TGTGCCAGCAGACCCGGGACACGTTACGGAAACACCATATATTTT
clone_size: once; j_call: TRBJ1-3; v_call: TRBV4-1; d_call: .; cdr3_aa: CASSLRPGTFRSGNTIYF; cdr3_nt: TGCGCCAGCAGCCTTCGTCCCGGGACATTTCGCTCTGGAAACACCATATATTTT
clone_size: once; j_call: TRBJ1-1; v_call: TRBV19; d_call: TRBD1; cdr3_aa: CASSNTGGADTEAFF; cdr3_nt: TGTGCCAGTAGTAATACAGGGGGCGCGGATACTGAAGCTTTCTTT
clone_size: .; j_call: TRBJ2-5; v_call: TRBV7-2; d_call: .; cdr3_aa: CASSLANPRGETQYF; cdr3_nt: TGTGCCAGCAGCTTAGCCAACCCGAGGGGGGAGACCCAGTACTTC
clone_size: .; j_call: TRBJ2-1; v_call: TRBV6-5; d_call: TRBD2; cdr3_aa: CASKELAGGHNEQFF; cdr3_nt: TGTGCCAGCAAAGAACTAGCGGGAGGCCACAATGAGCAGTTCTTC
clone_size: .; j_call: TRBJ1-5; v_call: TRBV6-1; d_call: TRBD1; cdr3_aa: CASSEFDREVQPQHF; cdr3_nt: TGTGCCAGCAGTGAATTCGACAGGGAGGTTCAGCCCCAGCATTTT
clone_size: .; j_call: TRBJ2-5; v_call: TRBV28; d_call: .; cdr3_aa: CASSPGQPTNLYQETQYF; cdr3_nt: TGTGCCAGCAGTCCCGGACAACCAACAAATTTGTACCAAGAGACCCAGTACTTC
clone_size: once; j_call: TRBJ1-1; v_call: TRBV7-2; d_call: .; cdr3_aa: CASSLEGGPAFF; cdr3_nt: TGTGCCAGCAGCCTGGAGGGGGGGCCGGCTTTCTTT
clone_size: .; j_call: TRBJ2-2; v_call: TRBV27; d_call: TRBD1; cdr3_aa: CATTLGGTGAAGELFF; cdr3_nt: TGTGCCACCACCTTGGGGGGGACAGGGGCCGCCGGGGAGCTGTTTTTT
clone_size: .; j_call: TRBJ1-2; v_call: TRBV19; d_call: TRBD1; cdr3_aa: CASRKAGGGYTF; cdr3_nt: TGTGCCAGTAGGAAAGCAGGGGGTGGCTACACCTTC
clone_size: .; j_call: TRBJ1-1; v_call: TRBV29-1; d_call: .; cdr3_aa: CSVKGHKNTEAFF; cdr3_nt: TGCAGCGTTAAAGGACATAAGAACACTGAAGCTTTCTTT
clone_size: .; j_call: TRBJ1-2; v_call: TRBV29-1; d_call: .; cdr3_aa: CSVGLLGDGYTF; cdr3_nt: TGCAGCGTTGGACTTTTAGGAGATGGCTACACCTTC
clone_size: .; j_call: TRBJ2-3; v_call: TRBV27; d_call: TRBD2; cdr3_aa: CASSFSTSGSAQYF; cdr3_nt: TGTGCCAGCAGTTTCTCGACTAGCGGGAGTGCGCAGTATTTT
clone_size: few; j_call: TRBJ1-6; v_call: TRBV2; d_call: .; cdr3_aa: CASRPGTYDNSPLHF; cdr3_nt: TGTGCCAGCAGACCAGGGACTTACGATAATTCACCCCTCCACTTT
clone_size: .; j_call: TRBJ2-3; v_call: TRBV19; d_call: TRBD1; cdr3_aa: CASSIFGQGTDTQYF; cdr3_nt: TGTGCCAGTAGTATATTTGGACAGGGGACAGATACGCAGTATTTT
clone_size: .; j_call: TRBJ2-2; v_call: TRBV6-6; d_call: .; cdr3_aa: CASTGVGELFF; cdr3_nt: TGTGCCAGCACCGGGGTCGGGGAGCTGTTTTTT
clone_size: .; j_call: TRBJ1-4; v_call: TRBV30; d_call: TRBD1; cdr3_aa: CAWNRDSSNEKLFF; cdr3_nt: TGTGCCTGGAACCGGGACAGTTCTAATGAAAAACTGTTTTTT
clone_size: .; j_call: TRBJ1-3; v_call: TRBV7-2; d_call: TRBD1; cdr3_aa: CASSLLVSNRGRNTIYF; cdr3_nt: TGTGCCAGCAGCCTTCTTGTGTCTAACAGGGGGCGAAACACCATATATTTT
clone_size: .; j_call: TRBJ1-5; v_call: TRBV5-1; d_call: .; cdr3_aa: CASSLQANQPQHF; cdr3_nt: TGCGCCAGCAGCTTACAGGCGAATCAGCCCCAGCATTTT
clone_size: .; j_call: TRBJ2-7; v_call: TRBV11-2; d_call: TRBD1; cdr3_aa: CASGTGVEQYF; cdr3_nt: TGTGCCAGCGGAACAGGGGTCGAGCAGTACTTC
clone_size: .; j_call: TRBJ1-4; v_call: TRBV5-4; d_call: TRBD1; cdr3_aa: CASSLDRGDSEKLFF; cdr3_nt: TGTGCCAGCAGCTTGGACAGGGGGGATTCCGAAAAACTGTTTTTT
clone_size: few; j_call: TRBJ2-3; v_call: TRBV11-2; d_call: TRBD2; cdr3_aa: CASSPRLARADTQYF; cdr3_nt: TGTGCCAGCAGCCCTCGACTAGCGCGGGCAGATACGCAGTATTTT
clone_size: .; j_call: TRBJ2-7; v_call: TRBV5-8; d_call: .; cdr3_aa: CASSPYGQPYEQYF; cdr3_nt: TGTGCCAGCAGCCCCTATGGACAGCCCTACGAGCAGTACTTC
clone_size: .; j_call: TRBJ1-3; v_call: TRBV19; d_call: .; cdr3_aa: CASSIIPGDRNTIYF; cdr3_nt: TGTGCCAGTAGTATAATCCCAGGGGATAGAAACACCATATATTTT
clone_size: .; j_call: TRBJ2-7; v_call: TRBV7-3; d_call: TRBD1; cdr3_aa: CASSLMGQGEQYF; cdr3_nt: TGTGCCAGCAGCTTAATGGGACAGGGGGAGCAGTACTTC
clone_size: .; j_call: TRBJ2-3; v_call: TRBV18; d_call: TRBD1; cdr3_aa: CASSPQGAQSAQYF; cdr3_nt: TGTGCCAGCTCACCTCAGGGGGCGCAGTCGGCGCAGTATTTT
clone_size: .; j_call: TRBJ2-1; v_call: TRBV10-1; d_call: TRBD2; cdr3_aa: CASSELAGDSNEQFF; cdr3_nt: TGCGCCAGCAGTGAGTTAGCGGGAGATTCCAATGAGCAGTTCTTC
clone_size: .; j_call: TRBJ1-1; v_call: TRBV2; d_call: .; cdr3_aa: CASIATGLVDTEAFF; cdr3_nt: TGTGCCAGCATTGCCACAGGGCTGGTCGACACTGAAGCTTTCTTT
clone_size: .; j_call: TRBJ1-2; v_call: TRBV5-1; d_call: .; cdr3_aa: CASSTRTGTRYYGYTF; cdr3_nt: TGCGCCAGCAGCACCAGAACCGGGACACGGTATTATGGCTACACCTTC
clone_size: few; j_call: TRBJ2-2; v_call: TRBV7-3; d_call: TRBD1; cdr3_aa: CASRITGGTGELFF; cdr3_nt: TGTGCCAGCAGGATTACAGGGGGAACCGGGGAGCTGTTTTTT
clone_size: .; j_call: TRBJ2-5; v_call: TRBV5-1; d_call: TRBD1; cdr3_aa: CASSRGQGETQYF; cdr3_nt: TGCGCCAGCAGCCGCGGACAGGGTGAGACCCAGTACTTC
clone_size: .; j_call: TRBJ2-7; v_call: TRBV28; d_call: TRBD1; cdr3_aa: CASSPGQSYEQYF; cdr3_nt: TGTGCCAGCAGTCCGGGACAGAGCTACGAGCAGTACTTC
clone_size: .; j_call: TRBJ1-2; v_call: TRBV6-5; d_call: .; cdr3_aa: CASRRRGRVGGYTF; cdr3_nt: TGTGCCAGCAGGCGGCGGGGTAGGGTCGGTGGCTACACCTTC
clone_size: .; j_call: TRBJ2-2; v_call: TRBV18; d_call: TRBD2; cdr3_aa: CASSWTSGNTGELFF; cdr3_nt: TGTGCCAGCTCCTGGACTAGCGGGAACACCGGGGAGCTGTTTTTT
clone_size: .; j_call: TRBJ2-5; v_call: TRBV27; d_call: TRBD1; cdr3_aa: CASRPVGDRQETQYF; cdr3_nt: TGTGCCAGCAGGCCAGTCGGGGACAGACAAGAGACCCAGTACTTC
clone_size: few; j_call: TRBJ1-1; v_call: TRBV7-6; d_call: .; cdr3_aa: CASSLFGGQIGEAFF; cdr3_nt: TGTGCCAGCAGCTTATTCGGGGGGCAAATCGGTGAAGCTTTCTTT
clone_size: .; j_call: TRBJ2-5; v_call: TRBV7-2; d_call: TRBD2; cdr3_aa: CASSLNQRGGLETQYF; cdr3_nt: TGTGCCAGCAGCTTAAACCAGCGGGGGGGCTTAGAGACCCAGTACTTC
clone_size: .; j_call: TRBJ2-2; v_call: TRBV11-2; d_call: TRBD2; cdr3_aa: CASSSLAGVSTGELFF; cdr3_nt: TGTGCCAGCAGCTCTTTAGCGGGGGTCAGCACTGGGGAGCTGTTTTTT
clone_size: .; j_call: TRBJ1-4; v_call: TRBV6-6; d_call: TRBD1; cdr3_aa: CASSRQGTNEKLFF; cdr3_nt: TGTGCCAGCAGCCGACAGGGAACTAATGAAAAACTGTTTTTT
clone_size: .; j_call: TRBJ2-1; v_call: TRBV28; d_call: TRBD2; cdr3_aa: CASSSRTSFGGNEQFF; cdr3_nt: TGTGCCAGCAGTTCGAGGACTAGCTTCGGGGGGAATGAGCAGTTCTTC
clone_size: .; j_call: TRBJ1-3; v_call: TRBV6-5; d_call: .; cdr3_aa: CASSHPTVGRNTIYF; cdr3_nt: TGTGCCAGCAGTCACCCGACAGTGGGGCGAAACACCATATATTTT